Below, 16 T cell receptor beta chains from the same sample are listed, as sequenced in a study of cytomegalovirus exposure and HLA in healthy donors (dated by TCRdb to 2017 to 2019). The library was built by means of the immunoSEQ multiplex PCR assay. Held by TCRdb, this immuneACCESS table contains in-frame sequences only and omits some clones. Under half of the omission traces to an unresolved V gene where checked; the cause of the rest is unknown. Within this sample are about 330,000 clones, with 80% to 90% of them counted one time only. The leading ten clones occupy approximately 0.84% of the sample. The specimen was PBMCs. The receptor source for this set is a woman under 30 in good health and CMV-seronegative.

This chain connects TRBV28 to TRBJ2-7, with D possibly TRBD1 on 6 matching bases. Germline values: CDR1 MDHEN, CDR2 SYDVKM. Trimming removed 6 bases at V and 1 base at J, with 16 bases between. CDR3 length: 15 residues. The CDR3 loop is CASSAGDVLSYEQYF. The DNA for the CDR3 is TGTGCCAGCAGCGCAGGGGATGTCCTTTCCTACGAGCAGTACTTC.

The chain combines TRBV29-1 with TRBJ2-1; D might be TRBD2 (7 bases). The CDR3 is 13 residues long. V shed 5 bases and J shed 4 bases, with 12 bases lying between them. Germline V gene data show CDR1 as SQVTM and CDR2 as ANQGSEA. The CDR3 DNA is TGCAGCGTTCGGGGAGGGGGGTACAATGAGCAGTTCTTC. This encodes CSVRGGGYNEQFF.

J is TRBJ1-2 and V is TRBV20-1; D remains ambiguous. The CDR3 covers 11 residues. Per germline, CDR1 DFQATT and CDR2 SNEGSKA (reference sequence). V was shortened by 5 bases and J by 6 bases, with 10 bases between the two germline ends. CDR3 amino acids: CSAGGSNGYTF. The CDR3, as DNA: TGCAGTGCTGGCGGATCAAATGGCTACACCTTC.

The chain is built from TRBV5-1 and TRBJ2-7, with D maybe TRBD2 (6 bases). The CDR3 is 13 amino acids. Germline V CDR1 and CDR2: SGHRS, YFSETQ. The germline V and J ends were trimmed by 3 bases and 5 bases, with 12 bases remaining between them. The CDR3 protein is CASSYGSMNEQYF. CDR3 coding DNA: TGCGCCAGCAGCTACGGGAGTATGAACGAGCAGTACTTC.

This sequence joins TRBV5-6 and TRBJ2-7; 7 bases fit TRBD1. This CDR3 spans 14 amino acids. Germline values: CDR1 SGHDT, CDR2 YYEEEE. J lost 5 bases, V lost 5 bases, and 10 bases had no gene match. The CDR3 DNA sequence: TGTGCCAGCAGTTTCAGACAGGGTGGTAACGAGCAGTACTTC. It translates to CASSFRQGGNEQYF.

CDR3 DNA sequence: TGTGCCAGCAGCTTAGCTCACAGGGGTATCAATGAGCAGTTCTTC. Protein sequence: CASSLAHRGINEQFF. This chain connects TRBV11-2 to TRBJ2-1; 7 nucleotides align to TRBD1. This CDR3 region has 15 residues. J lost 6 bases, V lost 1 base, and 6 bases had no gene match. Per the germline V gene, CDR1 is SGHAT and CDR2 is FQNNGV.

The chain is built from TRBV19 and TRBJ2-7; perhaps TRBD1 as D (5 bases). The CDR3 extends over 14 amino acids. The germline gives CDR1 LNHDA, CDR2 SQIVND (reference sequence). V lost 1 base, J lost 0 bases, and 7 bases lay in between. CDR3 in amino acids: CASSIVQDSYEQYF. The CDR3 region has the DNA TGTGCCAGTAGTATAGTACAGGACTCCTACGAGCAGTACTTC.

CDR3 in amino acids: CASRDLAGELFF. The CDR3 DNA is TGTGCCAGCAGGGACTTAGCCGGGGAGCTGTTTTTT. V usage is TRBV25-1 and J usage is TRBJ2-2; TRBD2 might be the D (5 bases). Trimming removed 6 bases from V and 6 bases from J, with 8 bases in between. The CDR3 length is 12 residues. The germline V gene encodes CDR1 MGHDK and CDR2 SYGVNS.

The CDR3 bases are TGCGCCAGCTCGCAAAGGACCCACTGGCGGAGGTACAATGAGCAGTTCTTC. Amino acid sequence: CASSQRTHWRRYNEQFF. The rearrangement uses TRBV4-3 and TRBJ2-1; D perhaps matches TRBD2 (5 bases). CDR3 length: 17 residues. V lost 8 bases, J lost 4 bases, and 24 bases lay in between. Germline CDR1 is LGHNA and CDR2 is YSLEER.

The chain links TRBV9 to TRBJ2-7; TRBD1 is a possible D gene (5 bases). The CDR3 runs 15 residues. Germline CDR1 SGDLS, CDR2 YYNGEE. Trimming removed 0 bases at V and 3 bases at J, with 13 bases between. The CDR3 spells CASSVGTAGIYEQYF. CDR3 nucleotides: TGTGCCAGCAGCGTAGGAACGGCAGGGATCTACGAGCAGTACTTC.

V usage is TRBV4-1 and J usage is TRBJ2-3, with D tentatively TRBD1 (5 bases). The CDR3 is made up of 16 amino acids. Germline V gives CDR1 MGHRA, CDR2 YSYEKL. V lost 4 bases, J lost 0 bases, and 14 bases lay in between. In DNA form, the CDR3 reads TGCGCCAGCAGCCTGGGCTCAGGGTCGAGCACAGATACGCAGTATTTT. This sequence encodes CASSLGSGSSTDTQYF.

This clone was seen just once. The chain couples TRBV28 to TRBJ1-3; perhaps TRBD1 as D (5 bases). V was clipped by 4 bases and J by 0 bases, with 22 bases between them. The CDR3 extends over 19 amino acids. Germline CDR1 and CDR2: MDHEN and SYDVKM. The CDR3 protein is CASSSTSWKWGGSGNTIYF. CDR3 DNA sequence: TGTGCCAGCAGTTCCACTTCATGGAAATGGGGGGGCTCTGGAAACACCATATATTTT.

The genes are TRBV18 and TRBJ2-7, with 10 bases identical to TRBD1. The CDR3 consists of 15 residues. Trimming at V came to 0 bases and at J to 4 bases, leaving 3 bases not matched to a gene. The germline V gene has CDR1 KGHSH and CDR2 LQKENI. CDR3 amino acids: CASSPPGQGMYEQYF. The CDR3 nucleotides read TGTGCCAGCTCACCACCGGGACAGGGGATGTACGAGCAGTACTTC.

The V gene is TRBV28, the J gene TRBJ2-3; a weak D match, TRBD1 (6 bases). V shed 2 bases and J shed 4 bases, with 10 bases lying between them. The CDR3 runs to 14 residues. Looked up from germline, CDR1 is MDHEN and CDR2 is SYDVKM. The CDR3 loop reads CASSLPRGSDTQYF. CDR3 DNA sequence: TGTGCCAGCAGTTTACCCAGGGGATCAGATACGCAGTATTTT.

The chain links TRBV6-1 to TRBJ1-1; D unresolved. The CDR3 extends over 13 amino acids. Trimming removed 6 bases at V and 4 bases at J, with 12 bases between. CDR1 is MNHNS, CDR2 SASEGT, per germline. CDR3 residues: CASRGEGATEAFF. The CDR3 DNA reads as TGTGCCAGCAGGGGAGAGGGAGCCACTGAAGCTTTCTTT.

The V gene is TRBV6-5, the J gene TRBJ1-2; no clear D gene. This CDR3 spans 14 amino acids. Germline CDR1 is MNHEY and CDR2 is SVGAGI. V was shortened by 2 bases and J by 8 bases, with 15 bases between the two germline ends. The CDR3 loop reads CASSYVPLTGGYTF. The CDR3 DNA reads TGTGCCAGCAGTTACGTCCCCCTTACGGGGGGCTACACCTTC.